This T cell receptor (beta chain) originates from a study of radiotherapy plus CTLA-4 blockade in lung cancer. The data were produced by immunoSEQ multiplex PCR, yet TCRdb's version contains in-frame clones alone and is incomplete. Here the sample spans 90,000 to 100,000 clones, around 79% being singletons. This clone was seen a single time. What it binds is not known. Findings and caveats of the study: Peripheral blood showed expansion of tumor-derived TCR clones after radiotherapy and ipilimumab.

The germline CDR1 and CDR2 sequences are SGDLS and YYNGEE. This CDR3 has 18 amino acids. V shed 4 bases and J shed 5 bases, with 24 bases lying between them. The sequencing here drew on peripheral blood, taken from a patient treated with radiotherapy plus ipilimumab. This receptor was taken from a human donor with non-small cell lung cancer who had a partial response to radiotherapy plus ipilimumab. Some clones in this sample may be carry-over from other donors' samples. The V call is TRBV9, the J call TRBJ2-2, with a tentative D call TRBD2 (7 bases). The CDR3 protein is CASSPITLGGLVTGELFF. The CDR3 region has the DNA TGTGCCAGCAGCCCCATAACCTTGGGGGGGCTGGTTACCGGGGAGCTGTTTTTT.